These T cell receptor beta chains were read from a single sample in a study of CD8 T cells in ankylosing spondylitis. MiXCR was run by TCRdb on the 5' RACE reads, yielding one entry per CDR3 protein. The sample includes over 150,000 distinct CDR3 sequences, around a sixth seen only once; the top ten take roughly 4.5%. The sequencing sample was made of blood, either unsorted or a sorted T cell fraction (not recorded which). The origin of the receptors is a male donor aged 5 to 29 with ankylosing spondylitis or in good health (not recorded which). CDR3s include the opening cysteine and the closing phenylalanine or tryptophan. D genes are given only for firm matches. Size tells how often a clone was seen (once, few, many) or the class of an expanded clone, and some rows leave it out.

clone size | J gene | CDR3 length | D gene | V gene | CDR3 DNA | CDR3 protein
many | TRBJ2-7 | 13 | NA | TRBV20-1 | TGCAGTGCTAGTTCCCCAGGGTCTAACGAGCAGTACTTC | CSASSPGSNEQYF
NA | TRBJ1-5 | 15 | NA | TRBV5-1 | TGCGCCAGCAGCCCGGACGGGAATAGCAATCAGCCCCAGCATTTT | CASSPDGNSNQPQHF
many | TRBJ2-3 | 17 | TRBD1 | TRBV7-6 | TGTGCCAGCAGCCTCCTTCGACAGGGCTGGGGCACAGATACGCAGTATTTT | CASSLLRQGWGTDTQYF
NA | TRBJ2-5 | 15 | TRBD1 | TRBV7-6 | TGTGCCAGCAGCTTAGGGACAGGGGGCCAGGAGACCCAGTACTTC | CASSLGTGGQETQYF
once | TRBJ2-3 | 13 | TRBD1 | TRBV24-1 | TGTGCCACCGGACAAACAGGGGGTGGTACGCAGTATTTT | CATGQTGGGTQYF
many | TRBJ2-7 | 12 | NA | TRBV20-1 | TGCAGTGGTAGCGTCAACCTCTACGAGCAGTACTTC | CSGSVNLYEQYF
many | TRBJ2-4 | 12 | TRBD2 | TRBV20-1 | TGCAGTGCTAGAATGGGAGGGCACATTCAGTACTTC | CSARMGGHIQYF
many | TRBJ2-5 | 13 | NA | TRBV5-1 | TGCGCCAGCAGCTTCCGGCAGTGGGAGACCCAGTACTTC | CASSFRQWETQYF
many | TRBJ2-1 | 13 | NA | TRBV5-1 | TGCGCCAGCAGCCCGTACATCCGCGGTGAGCAGTTCTTC | CASSPYIRGEQFF
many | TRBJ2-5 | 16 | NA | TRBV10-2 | TGCGCCAGCATGGAAGGGTCCAGCAGCAACCAAGAGACCCAGTACTTC | CASMEGSSSNQETQYF
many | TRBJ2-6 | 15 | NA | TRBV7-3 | TGTGCCAGCAGCCAAGGGGGTTTTGGGGCCAACGTCCTGACTTTC | CASSQGGFGANVLTF
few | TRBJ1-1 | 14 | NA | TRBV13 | TGTGCCAGCAGCTTATATCGGAGCAGCACTGAAGCTTTCTTT | CASSLYRSSTEAFF
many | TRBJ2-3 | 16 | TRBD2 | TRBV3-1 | TGTGCCAGCAGCCAAACTAGCGGGGGAAGGTCCGATACGCAGTATTTT | CASSQTSGGRSDTQYF
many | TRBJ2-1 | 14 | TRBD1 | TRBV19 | TGTGCCAGTAGATCGGGACAGGGTTACAATGAGCAGTTCTTC | CASRSGQGYNEQFF
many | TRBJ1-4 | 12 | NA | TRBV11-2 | TGTGCCAGCAGCTCCTATAATGAAAAACTGTTTTTT | CASSSYNEKLFF
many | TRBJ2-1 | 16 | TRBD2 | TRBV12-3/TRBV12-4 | TGTGCCAGCAGTTTACCCCGGACTAGCGGTTACAATGAGCAGTTCTTC | CASSLPRTSGYNEQFF
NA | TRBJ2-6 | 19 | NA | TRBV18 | TGTGCCAGCTCACCATTTAGAGTCCTTAGCGGCTCTGGGGCCAACGTCCTGACTTTC | CASSPFRVLSGSGANVLTF
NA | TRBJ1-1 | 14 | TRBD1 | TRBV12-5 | TGTGCTAGTGGTTCCGGGACAGTAGCCACTGAAGCTTTCTTT | CASGSGTVATEAFF
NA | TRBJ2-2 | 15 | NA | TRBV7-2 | TGTGCCAGCAGTTATAGAACTAGTAATGTCGGGGAGCTGTTTTTT | CASSYRTSNVGELFF